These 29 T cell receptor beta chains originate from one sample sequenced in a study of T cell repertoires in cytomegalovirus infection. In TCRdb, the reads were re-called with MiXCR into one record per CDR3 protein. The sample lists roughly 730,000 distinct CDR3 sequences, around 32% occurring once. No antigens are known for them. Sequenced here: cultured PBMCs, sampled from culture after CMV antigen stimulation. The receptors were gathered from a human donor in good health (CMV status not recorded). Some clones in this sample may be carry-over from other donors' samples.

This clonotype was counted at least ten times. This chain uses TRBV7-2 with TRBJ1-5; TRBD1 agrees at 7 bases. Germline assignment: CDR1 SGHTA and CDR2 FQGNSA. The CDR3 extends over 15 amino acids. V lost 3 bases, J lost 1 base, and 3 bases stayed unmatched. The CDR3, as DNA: TGTGCCAGCAGCTTCAGGGGGGGAAGCAATCAGCCCCAGCATTTT. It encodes CASSFRGGSNQPQHF. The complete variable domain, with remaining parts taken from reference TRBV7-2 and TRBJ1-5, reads GAGVSQSPSNKVTEKGKDVELRCDPISGHTALYWYRQSLGQGLEFLIYFQGNSAPDKSGLPSDRFSAERTGGSVSTLTIQRTQQEDSAVYLCASSFRGGSNQPQHFGDGTRLSIL.

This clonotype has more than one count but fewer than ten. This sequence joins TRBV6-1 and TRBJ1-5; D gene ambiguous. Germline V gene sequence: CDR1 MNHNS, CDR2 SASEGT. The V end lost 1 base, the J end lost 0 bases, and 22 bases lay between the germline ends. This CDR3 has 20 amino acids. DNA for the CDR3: TGTGCCAGCAGTGAAGAGCCTAGGTTGGGCGGCCGCTATAGCAATCAGCCCCAGCATTTT. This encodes CASSEEPRLGGRYSNQPQHF.

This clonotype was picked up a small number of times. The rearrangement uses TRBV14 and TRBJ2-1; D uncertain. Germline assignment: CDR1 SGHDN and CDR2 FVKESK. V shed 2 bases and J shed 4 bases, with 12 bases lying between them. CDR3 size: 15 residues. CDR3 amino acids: CASSQRQRDYNEQFF. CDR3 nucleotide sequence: TGTGCCAGCAGCCAACGGCAGCGAGATTACAATGAGCAGTTCTTC. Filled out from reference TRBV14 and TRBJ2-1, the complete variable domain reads EAGVTQFPSHSVIEKGQTVTLRCDPISGHDNLYWYRRVMGKEIKFLLHFVKESKQDESGMPNNRFLAERTGGTYSTLKVQPAELEDSGVYFCASSQRQRDYNEQFFGPGTRLTVL.

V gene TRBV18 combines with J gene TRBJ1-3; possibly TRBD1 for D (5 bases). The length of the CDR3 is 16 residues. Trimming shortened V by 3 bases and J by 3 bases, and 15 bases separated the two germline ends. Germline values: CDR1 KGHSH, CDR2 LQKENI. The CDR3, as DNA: TGTGCCAGCTCACCGCAACAGGATTCCTTTGGAAACACCATATATTTT. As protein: CASSPQQDSFGNTIYF.

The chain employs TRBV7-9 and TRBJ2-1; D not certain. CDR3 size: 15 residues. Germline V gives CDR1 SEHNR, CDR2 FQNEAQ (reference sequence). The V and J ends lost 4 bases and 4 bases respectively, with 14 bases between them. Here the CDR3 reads CASSSDLLPYNEQFF. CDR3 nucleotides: TGTGCCAGCAGCTCAGATCTGCTGCCTTACAATGAGCAGTTCTTC.

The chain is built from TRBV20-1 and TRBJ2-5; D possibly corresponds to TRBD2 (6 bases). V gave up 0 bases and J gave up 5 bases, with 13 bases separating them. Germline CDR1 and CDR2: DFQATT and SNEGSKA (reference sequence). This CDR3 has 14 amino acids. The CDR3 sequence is CSARDGGAGETQYF. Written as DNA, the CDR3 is TGCAGTGCTAGAGATGGCGGGGCGGGTGAGACCCAGTACTTC.

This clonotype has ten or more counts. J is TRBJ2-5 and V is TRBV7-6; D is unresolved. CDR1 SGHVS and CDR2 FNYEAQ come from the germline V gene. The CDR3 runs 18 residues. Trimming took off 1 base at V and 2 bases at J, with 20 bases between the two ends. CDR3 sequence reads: CASSLGVTGVPFQETQYF. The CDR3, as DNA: TGTGCCAGCAGCTTAGGTGTAACGGGCGTACCTTTTCAAGAGACCCAGTACTTC.

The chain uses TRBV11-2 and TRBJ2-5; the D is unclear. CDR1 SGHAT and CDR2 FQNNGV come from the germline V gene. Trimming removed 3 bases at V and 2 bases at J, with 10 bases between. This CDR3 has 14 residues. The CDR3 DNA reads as TGTGCCAGCAGCTTTTCAGCTTATCAAGAGACCCAGTACTTC. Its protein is CASSFSAYQETQYF.

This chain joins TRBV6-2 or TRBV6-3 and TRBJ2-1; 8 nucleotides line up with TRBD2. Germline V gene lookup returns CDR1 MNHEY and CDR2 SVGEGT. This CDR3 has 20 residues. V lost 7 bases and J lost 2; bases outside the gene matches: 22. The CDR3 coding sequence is TGTGCCAGCATACACGCAACCCCTCCGGGACTAGAGGGAACCTACAATGAGCAGTTCTTC. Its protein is CASIHATPPGLEGTYNEQFF.

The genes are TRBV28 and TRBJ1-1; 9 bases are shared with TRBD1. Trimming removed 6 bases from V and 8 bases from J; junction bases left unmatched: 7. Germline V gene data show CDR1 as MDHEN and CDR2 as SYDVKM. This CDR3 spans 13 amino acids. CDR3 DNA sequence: TGTGCCAGCAGCTCCCTTACAGGGGGCGAAGCTTTCTTT. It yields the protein CASSSLTGGEAFF.

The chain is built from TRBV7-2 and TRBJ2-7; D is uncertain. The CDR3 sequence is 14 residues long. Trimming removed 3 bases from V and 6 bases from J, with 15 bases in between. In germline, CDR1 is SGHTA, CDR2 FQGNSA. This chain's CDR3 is CASSLSDTPFEQYF. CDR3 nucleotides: TGTGCCAGCAGCTTGTCGGATACCCCCTTCGAGCAGTACTTC.

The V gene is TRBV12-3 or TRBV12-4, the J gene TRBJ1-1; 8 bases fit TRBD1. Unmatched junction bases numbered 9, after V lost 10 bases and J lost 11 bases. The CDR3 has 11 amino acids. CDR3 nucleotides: TGTGCCAATGCGGCAGGGGGCCTGGCTTTCTTT. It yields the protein CANAAGGLAFF.

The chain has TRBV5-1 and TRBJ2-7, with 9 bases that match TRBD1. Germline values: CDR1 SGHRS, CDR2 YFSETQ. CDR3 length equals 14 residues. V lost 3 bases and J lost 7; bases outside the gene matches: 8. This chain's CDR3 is CASSSAGTGWEQYF. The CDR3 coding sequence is TGCGCCAGCAGCTCAGCCGGGACAGGGTGGGAGCAGTACTTC.

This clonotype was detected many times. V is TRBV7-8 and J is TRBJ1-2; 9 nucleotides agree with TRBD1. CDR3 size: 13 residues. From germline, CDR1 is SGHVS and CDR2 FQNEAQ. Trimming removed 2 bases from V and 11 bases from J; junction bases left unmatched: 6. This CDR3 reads CASSLRTGVGYTF. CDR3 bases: TGTGCCAGCAGCTTAAGGACAGGGGTGGGGTACACCTTC.

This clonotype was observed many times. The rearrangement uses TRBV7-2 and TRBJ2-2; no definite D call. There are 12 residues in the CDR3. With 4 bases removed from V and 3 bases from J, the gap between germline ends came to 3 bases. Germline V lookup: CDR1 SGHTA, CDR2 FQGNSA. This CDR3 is CASSYYTGELFF. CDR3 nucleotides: TGTGCCAGCAGCTACTACACCGGGGAGCTGTTTTTT.

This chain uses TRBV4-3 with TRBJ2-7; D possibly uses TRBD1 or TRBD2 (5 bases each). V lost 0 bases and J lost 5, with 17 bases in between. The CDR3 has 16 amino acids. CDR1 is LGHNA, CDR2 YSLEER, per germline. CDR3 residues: CASSQEGTSVLNEQYF. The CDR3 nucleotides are TGCGCCAGCAGCCAAGAAGGGACGAGCGTTCTCAACGAGCAGTACTTC.

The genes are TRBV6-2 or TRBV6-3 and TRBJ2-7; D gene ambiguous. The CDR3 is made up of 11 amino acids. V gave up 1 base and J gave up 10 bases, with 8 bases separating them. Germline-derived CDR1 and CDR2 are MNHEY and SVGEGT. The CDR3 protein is CASSYWPAQYF. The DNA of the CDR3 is TGTGCCAGCAGTTACTGGCCGGCTCAGTACTTC.

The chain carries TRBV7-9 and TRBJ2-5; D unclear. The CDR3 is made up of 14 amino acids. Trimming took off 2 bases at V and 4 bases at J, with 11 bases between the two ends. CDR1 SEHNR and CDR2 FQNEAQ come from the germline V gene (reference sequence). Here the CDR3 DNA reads TGTGCCAGCAGCTTAAGGTTCCGAGGAGAGACCCAGTACTTC. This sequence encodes CASSLRFRGETQYF.

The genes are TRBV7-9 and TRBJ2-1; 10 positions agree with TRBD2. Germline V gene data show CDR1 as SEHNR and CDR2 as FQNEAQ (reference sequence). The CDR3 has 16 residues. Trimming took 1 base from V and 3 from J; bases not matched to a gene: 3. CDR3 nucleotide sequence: TGTGCCAGCAGCTTAGGGGCTAGCGGGAGCTACAATGAGCAGTTCTTC. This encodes CASSLGASGSYNEQFF.

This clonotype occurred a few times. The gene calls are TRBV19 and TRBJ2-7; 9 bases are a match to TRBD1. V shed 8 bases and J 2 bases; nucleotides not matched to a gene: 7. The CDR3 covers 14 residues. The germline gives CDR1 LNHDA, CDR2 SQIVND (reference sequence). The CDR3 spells CASRRTGATYEQYF. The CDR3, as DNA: TGTGCCAGTCGTCGGACAGGGGCTACCTACGAGCAGTACTTC.

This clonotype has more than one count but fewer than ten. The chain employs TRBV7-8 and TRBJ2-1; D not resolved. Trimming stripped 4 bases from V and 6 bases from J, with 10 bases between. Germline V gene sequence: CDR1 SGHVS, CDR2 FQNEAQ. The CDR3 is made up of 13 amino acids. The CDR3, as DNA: TGTGCCAGCAGCTCCCTCCCCCTCAATGAGCAGTTCTTC. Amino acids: CASSSLPLNEQFF.

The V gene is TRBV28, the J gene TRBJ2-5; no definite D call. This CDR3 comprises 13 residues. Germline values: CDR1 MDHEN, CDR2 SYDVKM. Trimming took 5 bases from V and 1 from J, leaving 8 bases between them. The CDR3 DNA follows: TGTGCCAGCAGTATACCGGGCCAAGAGACCCAGTACTTC. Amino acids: CASSIPGQETQYF.

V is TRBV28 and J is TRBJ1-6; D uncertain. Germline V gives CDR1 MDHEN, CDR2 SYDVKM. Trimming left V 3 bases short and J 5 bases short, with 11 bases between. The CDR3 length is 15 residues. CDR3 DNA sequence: TGTGCCAGCAGTTTGGGCTCCCAGCATAATTCACCCCTCCACTTT. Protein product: CASSLGSQHNSPLHF.

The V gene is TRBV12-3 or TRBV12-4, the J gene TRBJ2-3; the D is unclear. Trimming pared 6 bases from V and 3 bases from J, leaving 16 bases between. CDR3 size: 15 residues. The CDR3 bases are TGTGCCAGCAGCCCCGCCCGGGCGGAGACAGATACGCAGTATTTT. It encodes CASSPARAETDTQYF.

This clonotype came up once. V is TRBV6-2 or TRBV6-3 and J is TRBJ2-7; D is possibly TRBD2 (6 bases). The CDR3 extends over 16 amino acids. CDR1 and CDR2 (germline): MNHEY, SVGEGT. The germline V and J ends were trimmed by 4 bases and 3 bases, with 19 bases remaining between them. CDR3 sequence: CASSSRPQDYIYEQYF. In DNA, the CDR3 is TGTGCCAGCAGTTCGAGGCCGCAGGACTATATCTACGAGCAGTACTTC.

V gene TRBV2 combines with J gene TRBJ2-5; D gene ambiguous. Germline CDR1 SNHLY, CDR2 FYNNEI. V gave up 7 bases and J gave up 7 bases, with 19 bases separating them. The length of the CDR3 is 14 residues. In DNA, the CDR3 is TGTGCCAGCAATCTTGGTGGTCCGAGAGTGACCCAGTACTTC. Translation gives CASNLGGPRVTQYF.

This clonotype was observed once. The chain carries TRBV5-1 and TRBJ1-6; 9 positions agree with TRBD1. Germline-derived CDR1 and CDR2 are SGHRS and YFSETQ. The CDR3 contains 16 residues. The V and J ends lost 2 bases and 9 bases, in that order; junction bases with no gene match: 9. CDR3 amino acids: CASSFSSGTGFSPLHF. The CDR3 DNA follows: TGCGCCAGCAGCTTTTCATCCGGGACAGGGTTTTCACCCCTCCACTTT. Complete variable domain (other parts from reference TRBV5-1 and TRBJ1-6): KAGVTQTPRYLIKTRGQQVTLSCSPISGHRSVSWYQQTPGQGLQFLFEYFSETQRNKGNFPGRFSGRQFSNSRSEMNVSTLELGDSALYLCASSFSSGTGFSPLHFGNGTRLTVT.

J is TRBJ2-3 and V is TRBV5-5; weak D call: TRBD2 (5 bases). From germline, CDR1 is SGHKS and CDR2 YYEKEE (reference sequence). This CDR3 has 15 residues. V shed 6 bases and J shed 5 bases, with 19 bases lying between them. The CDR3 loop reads CASTYGEEARDTQYF. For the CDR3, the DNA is TGTGCCAGCACCTATGGCGAGGAGGCGAGAGATACGCAGTATTTT.

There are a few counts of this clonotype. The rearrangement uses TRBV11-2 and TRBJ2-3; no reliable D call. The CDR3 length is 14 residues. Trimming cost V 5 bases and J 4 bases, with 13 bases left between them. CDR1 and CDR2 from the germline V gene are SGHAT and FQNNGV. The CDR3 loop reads CASSPGTHADTQYF. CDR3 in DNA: TGTGCCAGCAGCCCGGGTACGCACGCAGATACGCAGTATTTT.